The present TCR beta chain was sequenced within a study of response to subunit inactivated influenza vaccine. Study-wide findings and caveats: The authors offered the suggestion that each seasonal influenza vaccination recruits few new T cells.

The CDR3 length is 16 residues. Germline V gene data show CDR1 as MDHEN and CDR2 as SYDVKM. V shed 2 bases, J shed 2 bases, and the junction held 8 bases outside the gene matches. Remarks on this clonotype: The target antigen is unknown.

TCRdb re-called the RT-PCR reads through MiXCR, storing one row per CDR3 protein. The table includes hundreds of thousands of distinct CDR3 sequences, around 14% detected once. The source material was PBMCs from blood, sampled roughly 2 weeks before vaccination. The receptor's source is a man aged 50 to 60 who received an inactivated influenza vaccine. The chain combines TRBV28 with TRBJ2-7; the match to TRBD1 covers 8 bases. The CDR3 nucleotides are TGTGCCAGCAGTTTACCCAGGACAGGGAGTACCTACGAGCAGTACTTC. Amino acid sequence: CASSLPRTGSTYEQYF.